The 8 T cell receptor beta chains below were found in one sample sequenced in a study of shared T cell receptors in the human thymus. Sequenced by immunoSEQ multiplex PCR; TCRdb stores in-frame clones only, minus some. This sample has 450,000 to 650,000 clones, with approximately 78% found just once. These sequences were also reported in another study, on human thymus T cells.

The sample comprised thymocytes. The receptor source for this set is a boy in the first two years of life with a congenital heart defect.

This chain joins TRBV28 and TRBJ1-2; maybe TRBD1 (6 bases). The germline V gene encodes CDR1 MDHEN and CDR2 SYDVKM. With 6 bases removed from V and 1 base from J, the gap between germline ends came to 15 bases. The CDR3 runs to 15 residues. In nucleotides, the CDR3 is TGTGCCAGCAGAACCTCAGGGGTGTTTAACTATGGCTACACCTTC. Its translation: CASRTSGVFNYGYTF.

The chain combines TRBV30 with TRBJ2-2; no definite D call. Trimming removed 4 bases at V and 1 base at J, with 10 bases between. CDR3 length: 14 residues. Per germline, CDR1 GTSNPN and CDR2 SVGIG (reference sequence). The CDR3 is CAWNRYLNTGELFF. The CDR3 DNA reads as TGTGCCTGGAACAGATACCTGAACACCGGGGAGCTGTTTTTT.

V is TRBV29-1 and J is TRBJ1-2, with 7 bases matching TRBD1. Trimming at V came to 3 bases and at J to 6 bases, leaving 10 bases not matched to a gene. The CDR3 covers 14 residues. The V gene's germline CDR1 is SQVTM and CDR2 ANQGSEA. CDR3 residues: CSVEYADRADGYTF. CDR3 DNA: TGCAGCGTTGAGTATGCAGACAGGGCGGATGGCTACACCTTC.

The chain employs TRBV6-1 and TRBJ2-6; TRBD1 matches 10 bases. The CDR3 runs 18 residues. CDR1 and CDR2 (germline): MNHNS, SASEGT. After removal of 1 base from V and 2 bases from J, the junction contained 5 bases not matched to a gene. CDR3 nucleotide sequence: TGTGCCAGCAGTGAAGAGTGTGGACAGGGGGCTGGGGCCAACGTCCTGACTTTC. It translates to CASSEECGQGAGANVLTF.

V is TRBV11-2 and J is TRBJ2-7; 8 nucleotides line up with TRBD1. V gave up 5 bases and J gave up 3 bases; unmatched junction bases: 12. Germline values: CDR1 SGHAT, CDR2 FQNNGV. The CDR3 is 16 amino acids. The CDR3, as DNA: TGTGCCAGCAGCCACCAGGACAGGGCACACCGCTACGAGCAGTACTTC. Its protein product is CASSHQDRAHRYEQYF.

The chain uses TRBV30 and TRBJ1-1; 8 positions agree with TRBD1. The CDR3 consists of 13 residues. The J segment lost 0 bases and the V segment lost 8 bases, leaving 5 bases of the junction unmatched. Looked up from germline, CDR1 is GTSNPN and CDR2 is SVGIG (reference sequence). As DNA, the CDR3 is TGTGCCGCCAGGGGGCGCATGAACACTGAAGCTTTCTTT. Amino acid sequence: CAARGRMNTEAFF.

The chain uses TRBV6-6 and TRBJ1-4; possible D gene TRBD1, 5 bases. V gave up 4 bases and J gave up 5 bases, with 14 bases separating them. The CDR3 has 15 amino acids. The V gene's germline CDR1 is MNHNY and CDR2 SVGAGI (reference sequence). In DNA, the CDR3 is TGTGCCAGCAGTTCTAGCGGGGGGGGGAATGAAAAACTGTTTTTT. It encodes CASSSSGGGNEKLFF.

The chain has TRBV19 and TRBJ2-7, with a weak D call TRBD1 (5 bases). Germline CDR1 reads LNHDA; CDR2 reads SQIVND (reference sequence). The ends were cut back, 6 bases at V and 6 bases at J, with 21 bases in the middle. The CDR3 has 15 amino acids. The CDR3 sequence is CASSRSGRTISEQYF. Here the CDR3 DNA reads TGTGCCAGTAGCAGGAGTGGTCGGACAATCAGCGAGCAGTACTTC.